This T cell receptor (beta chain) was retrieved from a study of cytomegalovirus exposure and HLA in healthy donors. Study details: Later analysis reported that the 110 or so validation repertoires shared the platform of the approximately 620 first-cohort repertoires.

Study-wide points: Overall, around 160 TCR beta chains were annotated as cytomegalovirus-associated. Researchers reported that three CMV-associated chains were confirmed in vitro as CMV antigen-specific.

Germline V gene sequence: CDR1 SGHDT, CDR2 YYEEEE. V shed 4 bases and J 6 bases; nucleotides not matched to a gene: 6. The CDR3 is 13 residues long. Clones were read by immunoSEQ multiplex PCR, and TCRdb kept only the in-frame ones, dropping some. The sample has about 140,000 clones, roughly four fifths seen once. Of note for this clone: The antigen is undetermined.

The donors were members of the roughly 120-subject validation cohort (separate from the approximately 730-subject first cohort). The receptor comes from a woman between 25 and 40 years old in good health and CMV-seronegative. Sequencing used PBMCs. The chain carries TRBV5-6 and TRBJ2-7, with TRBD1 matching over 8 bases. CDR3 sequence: CASSLGQVIEQYF. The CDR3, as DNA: TGTGCCAGCAGCCTGGGACAGGTGATCGAGCAGTACTTC.